This paragraph covers one T cell receptor beta chain sequence. The antigen is undetermined. The entry originates in a study of identical twins. TCRdb reprocessed the 5' RACE reads with MiXCR, giving one entry per CDR3 protein. Found here are roughly 540,000 distinct CDR3 sequences, 20% to 25% of them singletons; the top ten hold under 0.95%. The V gene end was trimmed by 6 bases and the J gene end by 7 bases; junction bases not matched to a gene: 10. The CDR3 has 14 residues. Study findings and constraints: Cord blood's abundant beta clonotypes had fewer insertions, unlike memory repertoires. It was possible that invariant MAIT and iNKT cells partly confounded the zero-insertion analyses.

The data also belong to a second study, concerning T cells expressing NK-cell markers.

The chain joins TRBV12-3 or TRBV12-4 to TRBJ2-7; 9 bases align to TRBD1. The receptor was isolated from a woman aged 18-30 years in good health. What was sequenced was CD4+ T cells sorted from blood. CDR3: CASRPGQGLGEQYF. CDR3 nucleotide sequence: TGTGCCAGCAGACCGGGACAGGGACTGGGGGAGCAGTACTTC.